Listed below are T cell receptor beta chains from one sample, sequenced in a study of cytomegalovirus exposure and HLA in healthy donors. Measured with immunoSEQ multiplex PCR; TCRdb has only the in-frame clones, and not every one. The sample holds hundreds of thousands of clones, over 75% seen once. Input material: PBMCs. The receptors were sampled from a young man in good health and CMV-seropositive. Each CDR3 is given with its conserved first and last residue. Fields, in order: clone size, D gene, J gene, V gene, CDR3 protein, CDR3 DNA. The D gene is left open where the match is weak. Rows give clone size only sometimes, using once, few, many, or a class for an expanded clone.

>few|NA|TRBJ2-7|TRBV10-3
CAISEGSSYEQYF
TGTGCCATCAGTGAAGGGTCCTCCTACGAGCAGTACTTC
>once|NA|TRBJ2-2|TRBV11-3
CASSLPPGELFF
TGTGCCAGCAGCTTACCCCCCGGGGAGCTGTTTTTT
>NA|NA|TRBJ2-2|TRBV19
CASSPRGTGELFF
TGTGCCAGTAGTCCCCGAGGAACCGGGGAGCTGTTTTTT
>NA|NA|TRBJ1-5|TRBV27
CASSPLGGEGNQPQHF
TGTGCCAGCAGTCCCCTCGGCGGGGAGGGCAATCAGCCCCAGCATTTT
>once|NA|TRBJ1-3|TRBV2
CASSRTDFGNTIYF
TGTGCCAGCAGTCGGACGGACTTTGGAAACACCATATATTTT
>NA|TRBD1|TRBJ2-2|TRBV7-2
CASSLRGLGTGELFF
TGTGCCAGCAGCCTCAGGGGGCTGGGGACCGGGGAGCTGTTTTTT
>NA|NA|TRBJ2-5|TRBV19
CASSIGGTTQETQYF
TGTGCCAGTAGTATCGGTGGCACGACGCAAGAGACCCAGTACTTC
>once|NA|TRBJ1-2|TRBV7-2
CASTSFQGDYGYTF
TGTGCCAGCACCTCTTTCCAGGGAGACTATGGCTACACCTTC
>once|TRBD1|TRBJ1-1|TRBV7-9
CASSQRDRESQAFF
TGTGCCAGCAGCCAGCGGGACAGGGAGTCTCAAGCTTTCTTT
>NA|NA|TRBJ2-3|TRBV5-1
CASSLEAGRDTQYF
TGCGCCAGCAGCTTGGAGGCGGGGAGAGATACGCAGTATTTT
>few|NA|TRBJ1-2|TRBV30
CAWMQGGYGYTF
TGTGCCTGGATGCAGGGAGGTTATGGCTACACCTTC
>NA|TRBD1|TRBJ2-3|TRBV2
CASSAQGVNTDTQYF
TGTGCCAGCAGTGCGCAGGGGGTAAACACAGATACGCAGTATTTT
>NA|TRBD1|TRBJ2-7|TRBV2
CAPWTGGAERLAPYEQYF
TGTGCCCCATGGACAGGGGGCGCTGAACGGTTAGCCCCCTACGAGCAGTACTTC
>NA|NA|TRBJ2-5|TRBV7-2
CASMRGYQETQYF
TGTGCCAGCATGCGTGGTTACCAAGAGACCCAGTACTTC
>NA|NA|TRBJ1-2|TRBV5-3
CAGRWQFSNYGYTF
TGTGCCGGCCGATGGCAGTTCTCTAACTATGGCTACACCTTC
>once|NA|TRBJ1-2|TRBV10-3
CAISEPSQGVGYTF
TGTGCCATCAGTGAGCCCAGCCAAGGAGTGGGCTACACCTTC
>NA|NA|TRBJ1-1|TRBV27
CASSPSTTGNTEAFF
TGTGCCAGCAGCCCCTCGACGACAGGGAACACTGAAGCTTTCTTT